A single sample is the source of the 5 T cell receptor beta chains below, sequenced in a study of cytomegalovirus exposure and HLA in healthy donors. The PCR had 60 Vbeta and 13 Jbeta primers. Clones were sequenced by immunoSEQ multiplex PCR, and TCRdb holds only the in-frame ones, with some missing. The sample has approximately 120,000 clones, roughly 74% seen once. Sequenced: PBMCs. These receptor sequences come from a woman between 50 and 59 years old in good health and CMV-seropositive.

This clone was counted a few times. This sequence joins TRBV5-6 and TRBJ1-4; 9 positions match TRBD1. The CDR3 is 15 residues long. Germline V gene sequence: CDR1 SGHDT, CDR2 YYEEEE. Unmatched junction bases numbered 3, after V lost 0 bases and J lost 6 bases. The chain's CDR3 is CASSLEDRGHEKLFF. As DNA, the CDR3 is TGTGCCAGCAGCTTGGAGGACAGGGGACATGAAAAACTGTTTTTT.

Comments on this clone: One end of the junction is discordant with germline, which a read error may explain. This sequence joins TRBV9 and TRBJ2-7; TRBD2 agrees at 13 bases. Germline V gene sequence: CDR1 SGDLS, CDR2 YYNGEE. CDR3 length: 15 amino acids. CDR3 DNA sequence: TGTGCCAGCAGCGTAGGACTAGCGGGGGGTTACGGGCAGTACTTC. It is translated as CASSVGLAGGYGQYF.

The V gene is TRBV28, the J gene TRBJ2-7, with D maybe TRBD1 (6 bases). Germline CDR1 reads MDHEN; CDR2 reads SYDVKM. V shed 0 bases and J shed 4 bases, with 10 bases lying between them. CDR3 length equals 14 residues. CDR3 DNA sequence: TGTGCCAGCAGTTTATGGCAGGGGAATTACGAGCAGTACTTC. Amino acid sequence: CASSLWQGNYEQYF.

The chain recombines TRBV6-7 with TRBJ1-1; 7 nucleotides agree with TRBD1. TRBV6-7 is an ORF for which the function is uncertain. The V gene end was trimmed by 6 bases and the J gene end by 1 base; junction bases not matched to a gene: 8. The CDR3 has 15 amino acids. For the CDR3, the DNA is TGTGCCAGCAGCAACGAACAGGGGAGGAACACTGAAGCTTTCTTT. The encoded protein is CASSNEQGRNTEAFF.

V gene TRBV7-8 combines with J gene TRBJ1-2; no clear D. Trimming shortened V by 4 bases and J by 4 bases, and 7 bases separated the two germline ends. The CDR3 is 12 residues long. From germline, CDR1 is SGHVS and CDR2 FQNEAQ. The CDR3 reads CASSSHSYGYTF. For the CDR3, the DNA is TGTGCCAGCAGCTCGCACAGCTATGGCTACACCTTC.